This T cell receptor (beta chain) was identified in a study of glioma-infiltrating T cells. For the study at large: Samples included WHO grade II oligodendrogliomas or astrocytomas and initial-diagnosis grade IV glioblastomas. Glioma patients had dexamethasone for six or fewer days before surgery.

General observations from the study: Tissue-blood divergence was below expectation in non-neoplastic patients, above in gliomas.

The iRepertoire nested amplicon-rescue multiplex PCR amplified TCR alpha and beta CDR3s from RNA. TCRdb called the multiplex PCR reads again in MiXCR, with one record for every CDR3 protein. Of 300,000 to 450,000 distinct CDR3 sequences listed, 41% were seen once; the top ten hold 12%. Details on this clonotype: Its antigen is unidentified.

The CDR3 contains 13 residues. Trimming took off 5 bases at V and 8 bases at J, with 13 bases between the two ends. Looked up from germline, CDR1 is SGHNT and CDR2 is YENEEA. The sequence was obtained from a human donor with low-grade glioma or glioblastoma, undergoing nonglioma brain surgery, or in good health (not recorded which). The chain recombines TRBV11-3 with TRBJ2-1; D not resolved. Sequenced material: glioma tissue, nonneoplastic brain tissue, or PBMCs (not recorded which). The CDR3 reads CASSPKSGYEQFF. The DNA of the CDR3 is TGTGCCAGCAGCCCTAAGTCCGGCTATGAGCAGTTCTTC.